The 17 T cell receptor beta chains given below trace back to one sample, sequenced in a study of PD-L1 blockade in urothelial cancer. Measured with immunoSEQ multiplex PCR; TCRdb has only the in-frame clones, and not every one. The table has roughly 17,000 clones, around 90% seen once. The sample was PBMCs, taken around atezolizumab (anti-PD-L1) treatment. The receptor source for this set is a man between 45 and 60 years old with urothelial cancer.

The chain has TRBV5-4 and TRBJ2-7; D might be TRBD2 (6 bases). CDR1 and CDR2 from the germline V gene are SGHNT and YYREEE (reference sequence). Trimming removed 5 bases from V and 2 bases from J, with 11 bases in between. This CDR3 comprises 13 residues. The CDR3, as DNA: TGTGCCAGCAGTCGGGGGTACACCTACGAGCAGTACTTC. Protein: CASSRGYTYEQYF.

The chain combines TRBV18 with TRBJ2-7, with TRBD2 matching 11 bases. Germline CDR1 is KGHSH and CDR2 is LQKENI. The CDR3 totals 19 residues. V lost 3 bases, J lost 4 bases, and 17 bases stayed unmatched. The CDR3 bases are TGTGCCAGCTCACCTGCCGGGACTAGCGGAGCCTTGTTTCTTTACGAGCAGTACTTC. Its translation: CASSPAGTSGALFLYEQYF.

The chain couples TRBV6-5 to TRBJ1-4; no reliable D call. Germline CDR1 reads MNHEY; CDR2 reads SVGAGI. CDR3 length: 14 residues. Deletions cut 0 bases from V and 10 bases from J, with 12 bases between. The CDR3 bases are TGTGCCAGCAGTTACTCAGGGCCCGGGAGAAAACTGTTTTTT. Its protein is CASSYSGPGRKLFF.

This rearrangement joins TRBV6-5 to TRBJ2-5; 7 nucleotides match TRBD1. Germline V gene sequence: CDR1 MNHEY, CDR2 SVGAGI. The CDR3 sequence is 14 residues long. After removal of 6 bases from V and 0 bases from J, the junction contained 4 bases not matched to a gene. CDR3 loop: CASSPTGNQETQYF. DNA of the CDR3: TGTGCCAGCAGCCCGACAGGGAACCAAGAGACCCAGTACTTC.

The J gene is TRBJ2-3, the V gene TRBV28, with 12 positions matching TRBD2. V was clipped by 10 bases and J by 0 bases; unmatched bases: 23. Germline V CDR1 and CDR2: MDHEN, SYDVKM. The CDR3 totals 21 residues. CDR3 coding DNA: TGTGCCACCTCCCTTCCTTCCGTTCCGGGACTAGCGGGTCATAGCACAGATACGCAGTATTTT. Encoded protein: CATSLPSVPGLAGHSTDTQYF. Supplemented by reference TRBV28 and TRBJ2-3, the full variable domain reads DVKVTQSSRYLVKRTGEKVFLECVQDMDHENMFWYRQDPGLGLRLIYFSYDVKMKEKGDIPEGYSVSREKKERFSLILESASTNQTSMYLCATSLPSVPGLAGHSTDTQYFGPGTRLTVL.

V gene TRBV19 combines with J gene TRBJ2-1; D is possibly TRBD2 (6 bases). V dropped 5 bases and J dropped 0 bases, with 17 bases sitting between them. In germline, CDR1 is LNHDA, CDR2 SQIVND (reference sequence). The CDR3 loop spans 17 amino acids. The CDR3 loop reads CASSVNPAGSSYNEQFF. In DNA form, the CDR3 reads TGTGCCAGTAGTGTTAACCCGGCGGGGAGCTCCTACAATGAGCAGTTCTTC.

The chain couples TRBV28 to TRBJ1-4; 9 bases line up with TRBD1. The CDR3 has 14 amino acids. Trimming removed 3 bases from V and 4 bases from J; junction bases left unmatched: 0. Looked up from germline, CDR1 is MDHEN and CDR2 is SYDVKM. Written as DNA, the CDR3 is TGTGCCAGCAGTTTGGACAGGGGTAATGAAAAACTGTTTTTT. Protein product: CASSLDRGNEKLFF.

This clone was counted once. V usage is TRBV10-3 and J usage is TRBJ2-1; 11 bases are shared with TRBD2. The CDR3 sequence is 15 residues long. V lost 6 bases to trimming and J lost 7 bases; unmatched junction nucleotides: 8. Germline CDR1 reads ENHRY; CDR2 reads SYGVKD. The CDR3 DNA follows: TGTGCCATCAGCCAGACTAGCGGGGCTTCGAATGAGCAGTTCTTC. Amino acids: CAISQTSGASNEQFF.

The rearrangement joins TRBV30 to TRBJ2-1, with 9 bases that match TRBD2. The CDR3 covers 15 residues. The germline gives CDR1 GTSNPN, CDR2 SVGIG (reference sequence). Trimming took 2 bases from V and 8 from J; bases not matched to a gene: 10. This chain's CDR3 is CAWSTGRGGRDEQFF. DNA of the CDR3: TGTGCCTGGAGTACAGGGCGGGGGGGCCGCGATGAGCAGTTCTTC.

With regard to this clone: Other DNA variants within this sample encode the same CDR3. The V call is TRBV28, the J call TRBJ2-7, with 7 bases aligning to TRBD1. The germline gives CDR1 MDHEN, CDR2 SYDVKM. Trimming at V came to 3 bases and at J to 2 bases, leaving 1 base not matched to a gene. The CDR3 consists of 13 residues. The CDR3 sequence is CASSLTGTYEQYF. Here the CDR3 DNA reads TGTGCCAGCAGTTTGACAGGGACCTACGAGCAGTACTTC.

This clone appeared once. This sequence joins TRBV5-1 and TRBJ1-4; D might be TRBD1 (5 bases). Trimming shortened V by 5 bases and J by 8 bases, and 19 bases separated the two germline ends. The germline V gene has CDR1 SGHRS and CDR2 YFSETQ. The length of the CDR3 is 15 residues. The CDR3 DNA sequence: TGCGCCAGCAGGGGGTCATTGGGCCGGGGGGAAAAACTGTTTTTT. Protein: CASRGSLGRGEKLFF.

The sample holds one count of this clone. This sequence joins TRBV9 and TRBJ2-3; 10 bases are shared with TRBD2. The CDR3 spans 15 residues. V shed 4 bases, J shed 5 bases, and the junction held 7 bases outside the gene matches. Germline CDR1 is SGDLS and CDR2 is YYNGEE. The CDR3 is CASSIAGGQGDTQYF. As DNA, the CDR3 is TGTGCCAGCAGCATAGCGGGAGGCCAGGGAGATACGCAGTATTTT.

This clone was seen a handful of times. The chain links TRBV15 to TRBJ1-1; D ambiguous. This CDR3 has 15 amino acids. The V end lost 0 bases, the J end lost 0 bases, and 8 bases lay between the germline ends. Germline V lookup: CDR1 LNHNV, CDR2 YYDKDF (reference sequence). The CDR3 sequence is CATSRDLRLNTEAFF. The DNA of the CDR3 is TGTGCCACCAGCAGAGATCTGCGGCTGAACACTGAAGCTTTCTTT.

The chain employs TRBV30 and TRBJ1-1, with D perhaps TRBD1 (6 bases). CDR3 length: 14 residues. V was pared by 2 bases and J by 1 base, with 11 bases between. Germline V gene data show CDR1 as GTSNPN and CDR2 as SVGIG (reference sequence). The CDR3 bases are TGTGCCTGGAGTTCAGGGGACGGGAACACTGAAGCTTTCTTT. Amino acid sequence: CAWSSGDGNTEAFF.

The V and J genes are TRBV2 and TRBJ2-3; TRBD2 agrees at 11 bases. Germline trimming cut 5 bases from V and 2 bases from J; bases unmatched to any gene: 6. The CDR3 contains 16 residues. The germline V gene has CDR1 SNHLY and CDR2 FYNNEI. The CDR3 loop reads CASSRLAGPSTDTQYF. The CDR3 DNA sequence: TGTGCCAGCAGTCGACTAGCGGGGCCTTCCACAGATACGCAGTATTTT. Filled out from reference TRBV2 and TRBJ2-3, the complete variable domain reads EPEVTQTPSHQVTQMGQEVILRCVPISNHLYFYWYRQILGQKVEFLVSFYNNEISEKSEIFDDQFSVERPDGSNFTLKIRSTKLEDSAMYFCASSRLAGPSTDTQYFGPGTRLTVL.

V gene TRBV5-4 combines with J gene TRBJ2-3, with 9 bases identical to TRBD2. After removal of 0 bases from V and 6 bases from J, the junction contained 5 bases not matched to a gene. CDR1 SGHNT and CDR2 YYREEE come from the germline V gene (reference sequence). The CDR3 runs 15 residues. The CDR3 DNA reads as TGTGCCAGCAGCTTGGTGGCTAGCGGGGTTGATACGCAGTATTTT. Translation gives CASSLVASGVDTQYF. Filled out from reference TRBV5-4 and TRBJ2-3, the complete variable domain reads ETGVTQSPTHLIKTRGQQVTLRCSSQSGHNTVSWYQQALGQGPQFIFQYYREEENGRGNFPPRFSGLQFPNYSSELNVNALELDDSALYLCASSLVASGVDTQYFGPGTRLTVL.

CDR3 residues: CASSIGGQGSGETQYF. The CDR3 DNA sequence: TGTGCCAGTAGTATCGGGGGACAGGGATCGGGAGAGACCCAGTACTTC. The V gene is TRBV19, the J gene TRBJ2-5, with TRBD1 identical over 9 bases. There are 16 residues in the CDR3. V shed 3 bases and J 4 bases; nucleotides not matched to a gene: 9. Germline assignment: CDR1 LNHDA and CDR2 SQIVND (reference sequence).